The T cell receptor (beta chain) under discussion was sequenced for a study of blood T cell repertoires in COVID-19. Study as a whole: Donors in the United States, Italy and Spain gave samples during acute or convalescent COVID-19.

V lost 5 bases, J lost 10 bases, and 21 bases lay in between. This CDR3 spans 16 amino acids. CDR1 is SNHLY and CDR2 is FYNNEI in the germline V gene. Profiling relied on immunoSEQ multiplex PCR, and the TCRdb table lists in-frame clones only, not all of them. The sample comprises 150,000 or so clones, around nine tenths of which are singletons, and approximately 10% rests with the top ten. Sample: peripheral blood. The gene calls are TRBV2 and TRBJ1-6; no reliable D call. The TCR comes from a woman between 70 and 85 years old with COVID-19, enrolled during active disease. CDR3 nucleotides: TGTGCCAGCAGTCTCAACACAGCTGAAGCGGGATCACCCCTCCACTTT. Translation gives CASSLNTAEAGSPLHF.